The T cell receptor beta chain under discussion was sequenced for a study of tumor-infiltrating lymphocytes in primary liver carcinoma. Study conclusions and caveats: Reduced overlap was seen in tumor-adjacent and tumor-blood pairs versus tumor region pairs.

As regards this clonotype: Antigen unknown.

Co-extracted RNA and DNA came from around 20-30 mg of unsorted bulk tissue. A primer in the constant region served to generate TCR beta cDNA from approximately 500 ng of total RNA. Three nested multiplex PCR rounds of slightly modified ARM-PCR generated TCR beta libraries. MiXCR, run by TCRdb on the multiplex PCR reads, gives a single entry per CDR3 protein. The repertoire has about 130,000 distinct CDR3 sequences, under 65% of them found once; the top ten carry 7% to 10%. This TCR was sampled from a woman in her sixties or seventies with primary liver carcinoma and hepatitis B virus infection. Sequences were obtained from liver tumor tissue from sampling region 3. The subset here: tumor region T3, left-lateral pole.

CDR3 nucleotides: TGTGCCGGCACCCCCATGATAGTCTACGAGCAGTACTTC. As protein: CAGTPMIVYEQYF. The chain carries TRBV28 and TRBJ2-7, with D unresolved. Per germline, CDR1 MDHEN and CDR2 SYDVKM. V lost 11 bases, J lost 3 bases, and 17 bases lay in between. This CDR3 comprises 13 residues. The entire variable domain, with the rest obtained from reference TRBV28 and TRBJ2-7, is as follows: DVKVTQSSRYLVKRTGEKVFLECVQDMDHENMFWYRQDPGLGLRLIYFSYDVKMKEKGDIPEGYSVSREKKERFSLILESASTNQTSMYLCAGTPMIVYEQYFGPGTRLTVT.